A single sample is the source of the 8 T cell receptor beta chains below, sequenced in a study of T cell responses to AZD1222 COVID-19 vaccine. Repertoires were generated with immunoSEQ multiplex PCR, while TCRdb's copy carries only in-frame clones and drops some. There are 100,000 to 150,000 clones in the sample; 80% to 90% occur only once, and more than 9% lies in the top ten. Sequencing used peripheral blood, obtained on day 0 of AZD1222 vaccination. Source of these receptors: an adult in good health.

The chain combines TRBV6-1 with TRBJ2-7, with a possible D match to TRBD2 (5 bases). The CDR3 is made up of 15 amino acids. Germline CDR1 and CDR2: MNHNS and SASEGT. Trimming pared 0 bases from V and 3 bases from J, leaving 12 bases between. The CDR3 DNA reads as TGTGCCAGCAGTGAAGCTCCCGCCGACTACTACGAGCAGTACTTC. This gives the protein CASSEAPADYYEQYF.

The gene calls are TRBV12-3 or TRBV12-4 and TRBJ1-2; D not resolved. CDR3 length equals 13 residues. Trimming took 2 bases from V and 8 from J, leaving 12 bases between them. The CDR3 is CASSLTETYGYTF. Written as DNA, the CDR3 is TGTGCCAGCAGTTTAACGGAAACTTACGGCTACACCTTC.

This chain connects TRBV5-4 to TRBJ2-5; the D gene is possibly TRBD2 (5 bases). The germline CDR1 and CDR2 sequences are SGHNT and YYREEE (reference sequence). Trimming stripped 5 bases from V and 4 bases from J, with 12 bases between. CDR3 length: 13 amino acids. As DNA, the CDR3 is TGTGCCAGCAGGGCCTCGGGGTTAGAGACCCAGTACTTC. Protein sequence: CASRASGLETQYF.

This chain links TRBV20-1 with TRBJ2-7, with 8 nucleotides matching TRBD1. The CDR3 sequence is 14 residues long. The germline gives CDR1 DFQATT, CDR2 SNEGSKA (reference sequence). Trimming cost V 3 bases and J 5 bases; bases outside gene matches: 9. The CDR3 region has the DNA TGCAGTGCTAGTCGGCCAGGGGGCAGGGACGAGCAGTACTTC. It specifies CSASRPGGRDEQYF.

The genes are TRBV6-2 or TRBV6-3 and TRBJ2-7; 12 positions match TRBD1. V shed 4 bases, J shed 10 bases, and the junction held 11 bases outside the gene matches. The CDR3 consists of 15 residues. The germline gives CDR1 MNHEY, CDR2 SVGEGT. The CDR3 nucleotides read TGTGCCAGCAGTTGGGACTCCGGGACAGGGGGCCCCCAGTACTTC. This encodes CASSWDSGTGGPQYF.

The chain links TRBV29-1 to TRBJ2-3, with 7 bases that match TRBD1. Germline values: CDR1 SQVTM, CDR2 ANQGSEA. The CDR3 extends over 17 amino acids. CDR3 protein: CPLVYQGECKVADTQYF. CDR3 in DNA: TGCCCCCTTGTATATCAGGGGGAATGTAAGGTAGCAGATACGCAGTATTTT.

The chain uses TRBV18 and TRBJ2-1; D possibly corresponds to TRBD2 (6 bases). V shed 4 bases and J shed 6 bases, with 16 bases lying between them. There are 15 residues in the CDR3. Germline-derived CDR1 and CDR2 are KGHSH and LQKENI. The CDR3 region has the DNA TGTGCCAGCTCACTTGGACTATTAACCCCCAATGAGCAGTTCTTC. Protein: CASSLGLLTPNEQFF.

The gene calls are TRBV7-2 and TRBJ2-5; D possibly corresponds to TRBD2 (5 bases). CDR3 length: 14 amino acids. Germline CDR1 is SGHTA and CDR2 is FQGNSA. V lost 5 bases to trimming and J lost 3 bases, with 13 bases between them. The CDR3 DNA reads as TGTGCCAGCAGCCTATTGACCGGGGAAGAGACCCAGTACTTC. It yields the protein CASSLLTGEETQYF.